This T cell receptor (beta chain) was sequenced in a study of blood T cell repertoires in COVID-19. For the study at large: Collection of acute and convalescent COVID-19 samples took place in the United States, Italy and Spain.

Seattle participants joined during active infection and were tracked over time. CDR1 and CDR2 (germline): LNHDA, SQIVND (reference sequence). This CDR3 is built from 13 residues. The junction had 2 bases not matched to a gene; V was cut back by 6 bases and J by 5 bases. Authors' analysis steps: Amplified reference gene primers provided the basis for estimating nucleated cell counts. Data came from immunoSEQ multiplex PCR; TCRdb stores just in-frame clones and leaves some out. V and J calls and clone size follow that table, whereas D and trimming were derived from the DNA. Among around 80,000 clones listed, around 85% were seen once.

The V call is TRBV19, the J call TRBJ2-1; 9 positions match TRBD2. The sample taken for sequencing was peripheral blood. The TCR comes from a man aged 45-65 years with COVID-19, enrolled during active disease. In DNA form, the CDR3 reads TGTGCCAGTAGGCTAGCGGGAAACAATGAGCAGTTCTTC. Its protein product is CASRLAGNNEQFF.